In this sample, the clone carrying this T cell receptor (beta chain) turned up a few times. Its antigen is undetermined. Sequenced with the Oncomine TCR Beta short-read assay was DNA taken from cultured CD4+ T cells. MiXCR, applied by TCRdb to the PCR reads, yields one record per CDR3 protein. The repertoire has about 7,000 distinct CDR3 sequences, about two fifths of them found once; the top ten carry approximately 20%. This entry is derived from a study of vaccination and CD4 T cells after COVID-19. This CDR3 is 13 amino acids long. Trimming shortened V by 7 bases and J by 1 base, and 13 bases separated the two germline ends. Germline CDR1 reads SQVTM; CDR2 reads ANQGSEA. Treatment specified: roughly ten-day PBMC culture with coronavirus spike peptide pools or control peptides (ViraFEST assay). Investigators obtained the unexposed donor's CD4+ T cells before the COVID-19 pandemic (2011-2018).

Sample: CD4+ T cells from blood, cultured in vitro. The TCR was taken from a human donor in good health. V and J are TRBV29-1 and TRBJ1-1; D gene uncertain. CDR3: CSGYRPENTEAFF. In DNA, the CDR3 is TGCAGCGGATATCGGCCTGAGAACACTGAAGCTTTCTTT.